This T cell receptor (beta chain) was retrieved from a study of cytomegalovirus exposure and HLA in healthy donors (dated by TCRdb to between 2016 and 2019). About the investigation overall: In an earlier analysis of fewer than 750 of the donors, 250 to 350 Gb of sequence data and 90 million to 120 million unique TCR beta sequences from approximately 180 million T cells were reported. Roughly 300 gigabases of sequencing data and tens of millions of unique TCR sequences made up an early release that covered several hundred HLA-typed donors. Of the 300 to 500 genotyped donors, less than 85% were placed in the genetic ancestry cluster associated with self-reported Caucasian donors. The aim of the study was to test whether cataloging public T cell receptors could identify signatures of past pathogen exposure. Using immunosequencing, the study profiled T cell repertoires from 640 or so subjects and related those repertoires to cytomegalovirus serostatus. In addition to the first cohort of 666 subjects, a separate validation cohort of approximately 110 different subjects was used. To predict cytomegalovirus infection status, the study combined high-throughput TCR immunosequencing, statistical association of individual TCRs with disease status, and machine learning. A later analysis re-examined previously published TCR beta repertoires from over 500 donors and added high-resolution HLA genotyping to investigate patterns of TCR occurrence. The later analysis used no new phenotypic data to find candidate immune exposures, relying instead on TCR beta sequences and their occurrence across donors. An earlier analysis of approximately 640 of the donors applied high-throughput TCR beta sequencing to assess whether each TCR beta V gene segment acted as functional or pseudogenic. Alongside the repertoire data, information on donor age, sex, ethnicity and CMV serostatus was compiled. Genome-wide SNP genotypes for about 65% of the 666 donors were used in a later genetic analysis, which treated that subset as a discovery cohort. All discovery cohort repertoires had been generated using a single sequencing platform. Both class I and class II loci were covered by HLA typing, at four-digit resolution. The number of typed donors differed by locus: roughly 629-630 for A, B, C, DRB1 and DQB1; 522 for DQA1; 600 to 610 for DPA1; and some 430 for DPB1. A handful of DR-DQ haplotypes were handled as single units for association and clustering because linkage in the cohort was strong. On average, 235,054 unique TCR beta nucleotide sequences were sequenced per donor among about 400 genotyped donors of the cohort, with 15% to 20% of those sequences being non-productive.

The protocol used for the library was the immunoSEQ multiplex PCR assay. The multiplex PCR relied on a mix of 60 forward primers for TCR Vbeta segments and 13 reverse primers for TCR Jbeta segments. A multiplex PCR assay on genomic DNA amplified the CDR3 region of rearranged TCR beta genes. The Illumina HiSeq System was used to sequence the amplified TCR beta libraries as 87-base-pair reads. The study's processing was this. In a later analysis, about 80 million unique TCR beta chains were counted across the 690 or so repertoires, and roughly 10 million of these chains were shared by at least two donors. Raw reads were error-corrected and collapsed into unique sequences by a nearest-neighbor algorithm in which closely related sequences were merged to remove PCR and sequencing errors. Alignment of CDR3 sequences to IMGT reference sequences was used to assign V, D and J gene segments. For a sequence to be retained, at least a six-nucleotide match to both a V gene segment and a J gene segment was required. A rearrangement counted as productive if the CDR3 had no stop codons and remained in frame with V and J, and every other rearrangement counted as non-productive. Following IMGT convention, CDR3 was defined as the stretch from the second conserved V-encoded cysteine to the conserved J-encoded phenylalanine. Sequences without an unambiguous match to a single V gene segment were excluded from the earlier analysis of about 630 of the donors. In an earlier analysis of a few hundred of the donors, a V segment was called functional when productive rearrangements were above 56.7%, and segregating when the standard deviation between donors exceeded 5%. A statistical classification framework was built to diagnose cytomegalovirus status from the catalog of TCR beta chain sequences. In a later analysis, V and J genes were assigned by comparing TCR nucleotide sequences against IMGT/GENE-DB human TR gene sequences. A later analysis assigned CDR3 sequences and most-parsimonious VDJ recombination scenarios with the TCRdist pipeline. A later analysis defined each TCR beta chain by its CDR3 amino acid sequence plus V-gene family, and excluded reads lacking a unique V-gene family. A later analysis removed roughly 590 highly shared, low-generation-probability nucleotide sequences to deal with suspected cross-contamination and a sequencing artifact. In a later analysis, a clonal expansion index was calculated for each public chain from normalized within-repertoire ranks of inferred template counts. A later analysis computed generation probabilities with a VDJ recombination model fitted to out-of-frame rearrangements, and checked the results against IGoR. In a later analysis, hypergeometric tests were used to score TCR-TCR, TCR-HLA and TCR-CMV co-occurrence, with a repertoire-size bias correction applied to TCR pairs. A later analysis estimated false discovery rates by permuting HLA or CMV assignments 20 times. In a later analysis, co-occurring TCRs were grouped with DBSCAN, and TCRdist sequence similarity was added when clustering was performed within HLA-allele-positive subsets. Co-occurrence clustering excluded repertoires with fewer than 30,000 or more than 120,000 public chains, plus five with anomalous nucleotide sharing. TCRdb obtained this table from immuneACCESS and retained in-frame rearrangements with V and J assigned. These tables miss some clones; where compared with another copy, unresolved V genes account for less than half of the shortfall, and the remainder is unexplained. V, J and clone size are those of that table, while D and trimming were read from the DNA. For this sample there are some 97,000 clones; more than 60% appear just once. Clones ranked in the top ten supply about 4.5% of the sample.

Trimming removed 2 bases from V and 3 bases from J; the gene matches leave 4 bases unexplained. Counted from cysteine to phenylalanine, this CDR3 has 14 amino acids. Only the CDR3 region is kept as DNA, spanning 42 bases read in frame from base 1. The germline V gene specifies SGHTA as CDR1 and FQGNSA as CDR2. In total, over 600 healthy bone marrow donors made up the cohort. All cohort members were sampled while nominally healthy, although unrecorded immune exposures were likely present. The donor tested CMV seropositive, placing the donor among the 289 seropositive members of the cohort. A peripheral blood sample was provided by each donor, and peripheral blood mononuclear cells were used for TCR beta sequencing. The Qiagen DNeasy Blood Extraction Kit was used to extract genomic DNA from the blood cell samples. Overall study results and their limits: The cohort was sequenced for TCR beta chains only, and without alpha or paired-chain data the features that could be detected were limited. It was suggested by the authors that the approach could potentially be generalized to other disease states and immunological phenotypes. Specific HLA alleles were associated with 15,000 to 20,000 TCR beta sequences at a false discovery rate of 0.05 in a later analysis. Presence/absence analyses assumed roughly uniform sequencing depth across donors, an assumption that may not hold. An association between a missense DCLRE1C variant and V-gene and J-gene trimming of TCR beta chains was found in a later genetic analysis and replicated in an independent cohort. A total of around 150 TCR beta chains were listed by the study as associated with cytomegalovirus. Several of the top co-occurrence clusters appeared to be linked to parvovirus B19, influenza, CMV and Epstein-Barr virus, according to a later analysis. A further reported finding was that TCR beta sequences accurately predicted the HLA-A and HLA-B alleles for most subjects in the first cohort. Because counts were too low, 15 or so rarely observed V segments, including chromosome 9 orphons, were excluded from the earlier analysis of 500 to 700 of the donors. When HLA alleles, especially DR and DQ, strongly co-occurred, TCR associations were difficult to assign to individual alleles. Some IMGT-functional V segments, including TRBV6-2 and TRBV6-3, could not be distinguished by the 87-base-pair reads and were therefore excluded. A cluster of highly shared sequence variants was judged likely to be a technical artifact of the sequencing pipeline. Because HLA typing was missing for some donors at each locus, association tests included only the typed subset. A later analysis found that HLA-associated TCR beta chains were more clonally expanded and had lower generation probabilities than equally common non-associated chains. Across donors, most TCR sequences were observed very rarely, whereas some public TCRs were present in many individuals. An earlier analysis of around 540 of the donors showed that most TCR beta V segments appeared in productive rearrangements either about 90% or about 30% of the time, which broadly matched IMGT annotations. Linkage disequilibrium might explain the correlated functional status among segregating V segments, but an unknown experimental factor could not be ruled out. The classifier was reported to diagnose cytomegalovirus status with high specificity and sensitivity in both the original cohort and the validation cohort. CMV serostatus was the only immune exposure information available for the cohort. In vitro tests confirmed that three of the cytomegalovirus-associated TCR beta chains recognize cytomegalovirus antigens. A later genetic analysis reported fewer N-insertions in productive TCRs among donors in an Asian-associated ancestry cluster than the roughly 720-donor mean. In a later analysis, TCR association rates were found to vary across HLA loci, with the most associated TCRs seen for DRB1 alleles and the fewest for HLA-C alleles. A later analysis found that most CMV-associated TCR beta chains appeared HLA-restricted, with HLA associations seemingly driven largely by CMV exposure.

On this clone itself: Its antigen is unknown. No per-base quality is available; no much larger clone lies one base away.

The sequence joins TRBV7-2 to TRBJ2-7, and 7 bases in between align with TRBD2. Specimen: PBMCs. This TCR derives from a woman aged 18-29 years in good health and CMV-seropositive. This receptor carries the CDR3 CASSLRGEGYEQYF. The nucleotide sequence reads TGTGCCAGCAGCTTACGGGGGGAGGGCTACGAGCAGTACTTC.